This T cell receptor beta chain is drawn from a study of cytomegalovirus exposure and HLA in healthy donors. Primers: 60 Vbeta forward and 13 Jbeta reverse. The protocol was immunoSEQ multiplex PCR, while the TCRdb copy is restricted to in-frame clones and leaves out a portion. This table has some 130,000 clones, roughly 80% appearing once. The sequenced material came from PBMCs. The receptor comes from a girl aged 2-10 years in good health and CMV-seronegative.

The CDR3 bases are TGTGCCAGCAGCGTTGCACAGGGGAACACTGAAGCTTTCTTT. Translated, it gives CASSVAQGNTEAFF. This chain links TRBV9 with TRBJ1-1, with TRBD1 as a possible D gene (6 bases). V lost 2 bases and J 1 base, leaving 9 bases between the germline ends. Germline CDR1 SGDLS, CDR2 YYNGEE. This CDR3 contains 14 residues.